This is a list of T cell receptor beta chains from one sample in a study of T-cell memory formation after mild COVID-19. TCRdb re-called the 5' RACE reads through MiXCR, storing one row per CDR3 protein. The repertoire consists of hundreds of thousands of distinct CDR3 sequences, with roughly 8.2% occurring once and the leading ten covering 20% to 25%. What was sequenced was PBMCs or a T cell subset sorted from them (not recorded which). These receptors were obtained from a man aged 18 to 30 who had mild COVID-19 (a few samples of this study predate the infection). Cell type and time point are not known. CDR3s include the opening cysteine and the closing phenylalanine or tryptophan. The D gene is left open where the match is weak. Rows give clone size only sometimes, using once, few, many, or a class for an expanded clone.

size	V	D	J	CDR3	DNA
.	TRBV2	.	TRBJ2-5	CASSVEGGRYF	TGTGCCAGCAGTGTCGAGGGGGGCCGGTACTTC
few	TRBV4-2	.	TRBJ1-1	CASSQDDRMNTEAFF	TGTGCCAGCAGCCAAGATGACAGGATGAACACTGAAGCTTTCTTT
few	TRBV28	TRBD2	TRBJ2-5	CASSQAGVYQETQYF	TGTGCCAGCAGTCAAGCGGGGGTCTACCAAGAGACCCAGTACTTC
few	TRBV4-2	.	TRBJ1-5	CASSLYQGGNNQPQHF	TGTGCCAGCAGCCTCTACCAGGGTGGGAACAATCAGCCCCAGCATTTT
few	TRBV7-6	.	TRBJ2-2	CASSSPPANTGELFF	TGTGCCAGCAGCTCCCCCCCCGCGAACACCGGGGAGCTGTTTTTT
few	TRBV5-6	.	TRBJ1-3	CASSGREGNGNTIYF	TGTGCCAGCAGCGGGAGAGAGGGGAATGGAAACACCATATATTTT
.	TRBV7-6	TRBD1	TRBJ1-6	CASSSQAGQGFSPLHF	TGTGCCAGCAGCTCACAGGCGGGACAGGGGTTTTCACCCCTCCACTTT
.	TRBV5-1	.	TRBJ2-2	CASSRGSGNTGELFF	TGCGCCAGCAGCCGGGGCTCGGGAAACACCGGGGAGCTGTTTTTT
.	TRBV29-1	.	TRBJ2-3	CSVLDRSSTDTQYF	TGCAGCGTTTTGGACAGATCTAGCACAGATACGCAGTATTTT
few	TRBV2	.	TRBJ2-1	CAEASRVSSYNEQFF	TGTGCCGAAGCAAGCAGGGTGAGCTCCTACAATGAGCAGTTCTTC
many	TRBV18	.	TRBJ2-1	CASSPSGSNEQFF	TGTGCCAGCTCCCCCTCGGGGAGCAATGAGCAGTTCTTC
.	TRBV7-2	.	TRBJ1-1	CASSFAGPTEAFF	TGTGCCAGCAGCTTTGCAGGGCCCACTGAAGCTTTCTTT
.	TRBV2	.	TRBJ2-1	CASGKRVYNEQFF	TGTGCCAGCGGAAAGCGGGTCTACAATGAGCAGTTCTTC
many	TRBV12-3/TRBV12-4	.	TRBJ2-3	CASSFRGGSDTQYF	TGTGCCAGCAGTTTCCGAGGGGGGTCGGATACGCAGTATTTT
.	TRBV27	.	TRBJ1-1	CASSLTLREGEWTEAFF	TGTGCCAGCAGTTTAACCCTTCGGGAAGGGGAGTGGACTGAAGCTTTCTTT
many	TRBV7-3	.	TRBJ1-1	CASSNSGLSPTEAFF	TGTGCCAGCAGCAACTCTGGGTTAAGCCCCACTGAAGCTTTCTTT
.	TRBV20-1	.	TRBJ2-1	CSALTSSNEQFF	TGCAGTGCCCTAACTAGCAGCAATGAGCAGTTCTTC
many	TRBV18	.	TRBJ1-6	CASSPQDSPLHF	TGTGCCAGCTCACCCCAGGATTCACCCCTCCACTTT
.	TRBV7-9	.	TRBJ2-7	CARLGHYEQYF	TGTGCCAGACTGGGGCACTACGAGCAGTACTTC
few	TRBV4-3	.	TRBJ1-5	CASSQDHSNQPQHF	TGCGCCAGCAGCCAAGACCATAGCAATCAGCCCCAGCATTTT
few	TRBV12-3/TRBV12-4	.	TRBJ1-6	CASSYGRNSPLHF	TGTGCCAGCAGCTACGGACGGAATTCACCCCTCCACTTT
few	TRBV6-6	TRBD2	TRBJ2-3	CASSYSLAGGNTDTQYF	TGTGCCAGCAGTTACTCCCTAGCGGGGGGAAACACAGATACGCAGTATTTT
.	TRBV15	.	TRBJ1-3	CATSRDSGNTIYF	TGTGCCACCAGCCGGGACTCTGGAAACACCATATATTTT
few	TRBV4-2	.	TRBJ1-4	CASSYGNEKLFF	TGTGCCAGCAGCTACGGTAATGAAAAACTGTTTTTT
few	TRBV7-2	.	TRBJ2-7	CASSLDRYLAEQYF	TGTGCCAGCAGTCTAGACCGATACCTAGCCGAGCAGTACTTC
.	TRBV10-3	.	TRBJ1-1	CAISAGKTGNTEAFF	TGTGCCATCAGTGCGGGCAAAACAGGTAACACTGAAGCTTTCTTT